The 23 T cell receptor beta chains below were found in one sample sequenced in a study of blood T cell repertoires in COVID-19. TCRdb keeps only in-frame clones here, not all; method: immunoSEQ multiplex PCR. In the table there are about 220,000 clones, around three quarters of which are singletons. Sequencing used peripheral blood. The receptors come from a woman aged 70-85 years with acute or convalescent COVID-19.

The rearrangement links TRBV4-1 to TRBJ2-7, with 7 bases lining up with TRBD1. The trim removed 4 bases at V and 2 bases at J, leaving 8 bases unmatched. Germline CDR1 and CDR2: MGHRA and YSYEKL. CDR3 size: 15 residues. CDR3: CASSPGQPRTYEQYF. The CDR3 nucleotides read TGCGCCAGCAGCCCGGGACAGCCGAGGACCTACGAGCAGTACTTC.

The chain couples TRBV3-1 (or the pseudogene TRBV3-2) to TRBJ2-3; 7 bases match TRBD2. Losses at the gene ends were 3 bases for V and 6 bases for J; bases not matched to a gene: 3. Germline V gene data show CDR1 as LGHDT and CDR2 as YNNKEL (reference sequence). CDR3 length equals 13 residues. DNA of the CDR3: TGTGCCAGCAGCCAGAGCGGGGCCGATACGCAGTATTTT. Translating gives CASSQSGADTQYF.

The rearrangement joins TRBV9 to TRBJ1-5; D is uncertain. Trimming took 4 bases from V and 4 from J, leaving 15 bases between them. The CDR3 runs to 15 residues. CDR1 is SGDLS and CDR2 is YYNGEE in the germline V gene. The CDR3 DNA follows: TGTGCCAGCAGCATGGACTCAACGCCTAATCAGCCCCAGCATTTT. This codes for CASSMDSTPNQPQHF.

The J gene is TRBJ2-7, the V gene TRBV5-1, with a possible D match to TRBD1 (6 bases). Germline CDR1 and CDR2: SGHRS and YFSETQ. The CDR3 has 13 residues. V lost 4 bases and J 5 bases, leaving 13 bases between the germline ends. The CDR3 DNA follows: TGCGCCAGCAGCAGAACAGGGATCGACGAGCAGTACTTC. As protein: CASSRTGIDEQYF.

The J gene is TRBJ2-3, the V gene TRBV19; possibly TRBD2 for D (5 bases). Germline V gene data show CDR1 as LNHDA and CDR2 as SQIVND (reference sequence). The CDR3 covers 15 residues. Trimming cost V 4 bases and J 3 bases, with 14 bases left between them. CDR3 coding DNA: TGTGCCAGTAGTACGGCCGCAAGCGGAACAGATACGCAGTATTTT. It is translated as CASSTAASGTDTQYF.

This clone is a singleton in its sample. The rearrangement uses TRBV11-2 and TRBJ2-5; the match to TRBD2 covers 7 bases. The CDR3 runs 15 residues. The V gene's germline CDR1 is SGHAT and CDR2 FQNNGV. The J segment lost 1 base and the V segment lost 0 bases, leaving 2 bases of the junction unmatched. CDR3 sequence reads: CASSLDSGGQETQYF. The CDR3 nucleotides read TGTGCCAGCAGCTTAGATTCGGGGGGCCAAGAGACCCAGTACTTC.

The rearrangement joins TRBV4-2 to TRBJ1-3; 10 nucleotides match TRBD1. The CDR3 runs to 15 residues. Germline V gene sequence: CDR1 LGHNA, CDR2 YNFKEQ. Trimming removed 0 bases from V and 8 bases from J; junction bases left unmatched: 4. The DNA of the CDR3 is TGTGCCAGCAGCCAAGAGACAGGGGGCGCGGACACCATATATTTT. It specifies CASSQETGGADTIYF.

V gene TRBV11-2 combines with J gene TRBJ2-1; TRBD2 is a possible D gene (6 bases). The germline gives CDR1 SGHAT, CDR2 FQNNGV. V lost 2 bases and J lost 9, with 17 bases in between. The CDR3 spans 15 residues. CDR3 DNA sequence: TGTGCCAGCAGCTTACTGACTAGGATAGGCGGTGAGCAGTTCTTC. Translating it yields CASSLLTRIGGEQFF.

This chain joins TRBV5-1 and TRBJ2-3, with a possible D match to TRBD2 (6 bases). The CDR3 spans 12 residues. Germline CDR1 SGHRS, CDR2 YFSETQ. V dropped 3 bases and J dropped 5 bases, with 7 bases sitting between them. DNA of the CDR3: TGCGCCAGCAGCTACGGGGGAGATACGCAGTATTTT. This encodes CASSYGGDTQYF.

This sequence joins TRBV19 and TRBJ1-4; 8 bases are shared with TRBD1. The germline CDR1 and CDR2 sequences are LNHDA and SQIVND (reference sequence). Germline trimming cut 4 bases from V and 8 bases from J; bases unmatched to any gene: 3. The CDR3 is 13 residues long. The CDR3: CASSTRQGEKLFF. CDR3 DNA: TGTGCCAGTAGTACCCGACAGGGGGAAAAACTGTTTTTT.

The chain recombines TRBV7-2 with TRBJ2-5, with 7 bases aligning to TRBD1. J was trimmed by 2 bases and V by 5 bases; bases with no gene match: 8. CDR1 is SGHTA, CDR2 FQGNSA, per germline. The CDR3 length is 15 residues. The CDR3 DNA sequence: TGTGCCAGCAGCCGCGACAGGGTCGTTCAAGAGACCCAGTACTTC. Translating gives CASSRDRVVQETQYF.

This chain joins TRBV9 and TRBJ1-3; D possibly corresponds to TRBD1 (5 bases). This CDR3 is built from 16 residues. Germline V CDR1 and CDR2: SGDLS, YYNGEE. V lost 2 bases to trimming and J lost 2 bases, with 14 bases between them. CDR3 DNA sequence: TGTGCCAGCAGCGTGGGGGAGGGACGGACTGGAAACACCATATATTTT. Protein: CASSVGEGRTGNTIYF.

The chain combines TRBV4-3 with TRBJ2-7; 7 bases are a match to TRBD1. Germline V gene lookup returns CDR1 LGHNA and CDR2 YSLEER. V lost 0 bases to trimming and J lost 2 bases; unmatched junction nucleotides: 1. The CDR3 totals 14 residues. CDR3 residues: CASSQDDRAYEQYF. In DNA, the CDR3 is TGCGCCAGCAGCCAAGATGACAGGGCCTACGAGCAGTACTTC.

The CDR3 sequence is CASSLVGLASGGSSYNEQFF. The CDR3 DNA follows: TGCGCCAGCAGCTTGGTCGGGTTGGCTAGCGGGGGGTCATCCTACAATGAGCAGTTCTTC. V gene TRBV5-1 combines with J gene TRBJ2-1; 11 nucleotides agree with TRBD2. The V gene end was trimmed by 0 bases and the J gene end by 1 base; junction bases not matched to a gene: 12. There are 20 residues in the CDR3. The germline gives CDR1 SGHRS, CDR2 YFSETQ.

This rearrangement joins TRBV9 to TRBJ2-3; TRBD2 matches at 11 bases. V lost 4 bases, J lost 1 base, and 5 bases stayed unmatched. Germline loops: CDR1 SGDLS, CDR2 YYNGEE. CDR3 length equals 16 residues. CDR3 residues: CASSLELAGGTDTQYF. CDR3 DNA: TGTGCCAGCAGCCTAGAACTAGCGGGGGGCACAGATACGCAGTATTTT.

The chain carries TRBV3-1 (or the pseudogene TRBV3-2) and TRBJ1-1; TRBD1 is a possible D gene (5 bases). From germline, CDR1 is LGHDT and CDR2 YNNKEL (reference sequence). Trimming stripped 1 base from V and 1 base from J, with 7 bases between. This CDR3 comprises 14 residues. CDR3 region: CASSQGRGNTEAFF. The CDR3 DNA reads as TGTGCCAGCAGCCAAGGGAGGGGGAACACTGAAGCTTTCTTT.

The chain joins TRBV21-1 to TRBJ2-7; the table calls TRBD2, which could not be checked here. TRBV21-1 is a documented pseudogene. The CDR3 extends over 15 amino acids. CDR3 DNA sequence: TGTGCCAGCAGCAATGCCAGCGGGGACCAGTACGAGCAGTACTTC. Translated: CASSNASGDQYEQYF.

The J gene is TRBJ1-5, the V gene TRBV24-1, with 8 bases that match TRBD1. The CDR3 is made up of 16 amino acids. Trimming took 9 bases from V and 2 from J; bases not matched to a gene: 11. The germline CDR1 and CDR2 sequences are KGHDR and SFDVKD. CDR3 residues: CATEIPQGAGNQPQHF. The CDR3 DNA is TGTGCCACCGAAATACCGCAGGGGGCGGGCAATCAGCCCCAGCATTTT.

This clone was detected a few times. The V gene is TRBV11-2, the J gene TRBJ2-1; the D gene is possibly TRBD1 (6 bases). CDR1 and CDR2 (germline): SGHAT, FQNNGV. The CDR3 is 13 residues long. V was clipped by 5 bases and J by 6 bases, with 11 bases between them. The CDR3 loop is CASSPGHFNEQFF. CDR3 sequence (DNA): TGTGCCAGCAGCCCGGGACACTTCAATGAGCAGTTCTTC.

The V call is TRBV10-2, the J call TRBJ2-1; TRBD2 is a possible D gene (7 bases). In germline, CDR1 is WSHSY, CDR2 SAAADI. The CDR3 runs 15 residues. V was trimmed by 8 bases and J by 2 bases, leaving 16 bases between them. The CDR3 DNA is TGCGCCAGCGGAGTAGGGGGGGGTACCTACAATGAGCAGTTCTTC. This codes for CASGVGGGTYNEQFF.

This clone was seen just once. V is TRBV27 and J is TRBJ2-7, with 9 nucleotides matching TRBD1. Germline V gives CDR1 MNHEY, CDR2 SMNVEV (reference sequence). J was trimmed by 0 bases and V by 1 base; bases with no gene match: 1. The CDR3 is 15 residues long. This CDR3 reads CASSLLTGGSYEQYF. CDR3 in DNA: TGTGCCAGCAGTTTATTGACAGGGGGCTCCTACGAGCAGTACTTC.

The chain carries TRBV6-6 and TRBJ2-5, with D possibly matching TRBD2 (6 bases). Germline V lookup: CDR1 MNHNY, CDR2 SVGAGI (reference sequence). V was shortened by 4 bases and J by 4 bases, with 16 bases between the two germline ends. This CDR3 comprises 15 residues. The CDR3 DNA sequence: TGTGCCAGCAGTTCCGGGCGGGTGGAGGGAGAGACCCAGTACTTC. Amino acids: CASSSGRVEGETQYF.

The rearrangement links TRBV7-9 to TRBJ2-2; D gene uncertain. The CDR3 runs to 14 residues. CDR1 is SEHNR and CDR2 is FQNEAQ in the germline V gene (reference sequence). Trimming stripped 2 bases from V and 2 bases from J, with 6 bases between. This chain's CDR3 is CASSLNRNTGELFF. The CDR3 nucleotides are TGTGCCAGCAGCTTAAACAGAAACACCGGGGAGCTGTTTTTT.